The clone carrying this T cell receptor beta chain was found a few times. Its matching antigen is unknown. Primed by a sample-barcoded 5' primer and a J-beta primer mix, a second PCR proceeded for roughly 7 to 11 cycles. Tags on each cDNA molecule came from a template-switch adaptor with 12 random nucleotides. TCRdb reprocessed the 5' RACE reads via MiXCR and lists one record per CDR3 protein. The table lists around 790,000 distinct CDR3 sequences, 40% to 50% of them singletons. The data are from a study of blood T cells in healthy people across ages. Study-level findings and limits: Naive T cell percentage by flow cytometry tracked strongly with beta diversity. Observed TCR beta diversity per million T cells went down as age went up. This fall followed a roughly linear course with age. Greater diversity and more naive CD4+ cells were seen in long-lived donors than in aged donors.

This clonotype was sampled from a man aged 55 to 69 in good health. Material for sequencing was blood.

The CDR3 reads CASSLTGWTEAFF. The CDR3 DNA reads as TGTGCCAGCAGCCTGACAGGGTGGACTGAAGCTTTCTTT. The chain employs TRBV25-1 and TRBJ1-1; 7 bases align to TRBD1. The CDR3 covers 13 residues. CDR1 and CDR2 from the germline V gene are MGHDK and SYGVNS. Trimming took 6 bases from V and 5 from J; bases not matched to a gene: 6.